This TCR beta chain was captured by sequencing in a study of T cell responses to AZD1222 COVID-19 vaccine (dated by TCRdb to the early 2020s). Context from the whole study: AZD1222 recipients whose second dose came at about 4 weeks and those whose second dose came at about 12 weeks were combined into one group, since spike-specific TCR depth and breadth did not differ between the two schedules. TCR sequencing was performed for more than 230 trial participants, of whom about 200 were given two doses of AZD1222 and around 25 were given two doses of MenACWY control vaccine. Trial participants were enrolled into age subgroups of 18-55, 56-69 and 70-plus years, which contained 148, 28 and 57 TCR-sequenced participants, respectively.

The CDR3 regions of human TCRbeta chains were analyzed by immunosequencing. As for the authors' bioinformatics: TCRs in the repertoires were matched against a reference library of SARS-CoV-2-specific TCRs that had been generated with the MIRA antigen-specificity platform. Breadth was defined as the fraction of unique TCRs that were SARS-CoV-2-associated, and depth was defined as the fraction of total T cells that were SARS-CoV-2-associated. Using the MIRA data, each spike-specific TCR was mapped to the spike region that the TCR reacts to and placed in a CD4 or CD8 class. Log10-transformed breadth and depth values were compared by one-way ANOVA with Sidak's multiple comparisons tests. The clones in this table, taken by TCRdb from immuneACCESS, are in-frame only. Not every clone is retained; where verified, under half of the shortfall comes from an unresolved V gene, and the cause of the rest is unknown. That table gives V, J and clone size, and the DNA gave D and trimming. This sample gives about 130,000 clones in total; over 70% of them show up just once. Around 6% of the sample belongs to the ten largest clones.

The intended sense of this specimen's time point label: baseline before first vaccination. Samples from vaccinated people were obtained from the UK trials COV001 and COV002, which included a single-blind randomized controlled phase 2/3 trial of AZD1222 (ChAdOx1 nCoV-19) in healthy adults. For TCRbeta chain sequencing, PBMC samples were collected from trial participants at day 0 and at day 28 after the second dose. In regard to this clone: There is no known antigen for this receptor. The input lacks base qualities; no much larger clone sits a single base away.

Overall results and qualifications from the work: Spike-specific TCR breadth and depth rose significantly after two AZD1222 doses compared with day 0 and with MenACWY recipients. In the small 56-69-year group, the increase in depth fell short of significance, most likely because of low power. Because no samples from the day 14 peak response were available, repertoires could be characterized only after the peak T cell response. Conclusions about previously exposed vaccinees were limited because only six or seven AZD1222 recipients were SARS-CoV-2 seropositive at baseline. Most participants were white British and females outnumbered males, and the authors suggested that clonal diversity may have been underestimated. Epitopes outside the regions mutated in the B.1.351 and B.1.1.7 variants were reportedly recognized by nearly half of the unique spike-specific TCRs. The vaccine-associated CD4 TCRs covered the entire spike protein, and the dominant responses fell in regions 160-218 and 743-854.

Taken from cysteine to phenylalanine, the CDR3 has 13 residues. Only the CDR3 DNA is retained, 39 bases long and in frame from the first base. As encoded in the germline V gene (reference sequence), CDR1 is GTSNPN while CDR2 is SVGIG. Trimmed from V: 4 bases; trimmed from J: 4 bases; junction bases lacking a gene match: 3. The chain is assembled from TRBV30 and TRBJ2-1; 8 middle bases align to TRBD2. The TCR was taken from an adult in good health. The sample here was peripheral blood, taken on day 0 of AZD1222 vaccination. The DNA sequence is TGTGCCTGGACGGGGGGGACGTACAATGAGCAGTTCTTC. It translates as CAWTGGTYNEQFF.